This T cell receptor beta chain stems from a study of cytomegalovirus exposure and HLA in healthy donors. Study observations and caveats: Later on, an analysis showed TCR association rates differing by HLA locus, with DRB1 the most and HLA-C the fewest.

Comments on this clone: Its specificity is not known.

PCR was performed using 60 Vbeta and 13 Jbeta primers. The repertoire was sequenced with immunoSEQ multiplex PCR; TCRdb's copy has only in-frame clones and lacks some. The table records 160,000 or so clones, roughly 84% of them present only once. Sequenced: PBMCs. The receptor was derived from a woman younger than 30 in good health and CMV-seronegative.

CDR3 coding DNA: TGTGCCAGCAGCCCGCAATGGCGGGGGGGTTACCAAGAGACCCAGTACTTC. Residues: CASSPQWRGGYQETQYF. This chain connects TRBV7-2 to TRBJ2-5, with TRBD2 matching over 9 bases. The CDR3 covers 17 residues. V lost 5 bases and J lost 0; bases outside the gene matches: 10. CDR1 SGHTA and CDR2 FQGNSA come from the germline V gene.